These 32 T cell receptor beta chains were sequenced from one sample in a study of chemoradiotherapy in HPV16-positive cancers. Sequencing was performed with immunoSEQ multiplex PCR; in TCRdb, only in-frame clones are kept and a portion is missing. Of approximately 12,000 clones in the sample, approximately 90% were seen once. The sequencing used blood, collected from a patient who underwent chemoradiotherapy. Source of these receptors: a human donor with HPV-associated anogenital cancer.

This rearrangement joins TRBV5-5 to TRBJ2-5, with D possibly matching TRBD2 (6 bases). Trimming left V 2 bases short and J 5 bases short, with 19 bases between. This CDR3 is built from 16 residues. Germline V gives CDR1 SGHKS, CDR2 YYEKEE (reference sequence). The CDR3 reads CASSFRETSQRETQYF. Here the CDR3 DNA reads TGTGCCAGCAGCTTCCGGGAGACTAGTCAGCGGGAGACCCAGTACTTC.

V gene TRBV7-2 combines with J gene TRBJ2-1, with 7 bases matching TRBD2. The CDR3 is 15 amino acids. The germline V gene encodes CDR1 SGHTA and CDR2 FQGNSA. The V segment lost 6 bases and the J segment 5 bases; nucleotides outside the gene matches: 10. The CDR3 region has the DNA TGTGCCAGCAGTACCAAGCGGGGCCTTAACAATGAGCAGTTCTTC. Translated: CASSTKRGLNNEQFF.

V gene TRBV7-9 combines with J gene TRBJ2-3; the D is unclear. CDR1 is SEHNR and CDR2 is FQNEAQ in the germline V gene (reference sequence). The CDR3 loop spans 14 amino acids. Trimming removed 5 bases at V and 3 bases at J, with 12 bases between. In DNA form, the CDR3 reads TGTGCCAGCAGCCCAACTACAAGTACAGATACGCAGTATTTT. Protein: CASSPTTSTDTQYF.

The J gene is TRBJ1-2, the V gene TRBV13; 9 nucleotides agree with TRBD1. Germline V gives CDR1 PRHDT, CDR2 FYEKMQ (reference sequence). Trimming took 5 bases from V and 8 from J; bases not matched to a gene: 6. This CDR3 has 13 amino acids. CDR3: CASSLGQGIGYTF. In nucleotides, the CDR3 is TGTGCCAGCAGCCTTGGACAGGGGATCGGCTACACCTTC.

The CDR3 DNA reads TGTGCCAGCAGCTCCCAGGGCATCGTGCGTGAAGCTTTCTTT. Encoded protein: CASSSQGIVREAFF. V is TRBV7-9 and J is TRBJ1-1; D may be TRBD1 (5 bases). The CDR3 consists of 14 residues. Per the germline V gene, CDR1 is SEHNR and CDR2 is FQNEAQ (reference sequence). The V end lost 4 bases, the J end lost 7 bases, and 16 bases lay between the germline ends.

This chain links TRBV6-5 with TRBJ2-7; a possible D gene is TRBD1 (6 bases). Germline loops: CDR1 MNHEY, CDR2 SVGAGI. CDR3 length equals 13 residues. V gave up 5 bases and J gave up 5 bases, with 13 bases separating them. In DNA form, the CDR3 reads TGTGCCAGCAGTGTCACAAGGGGGAACGAGCAGTACTTC. As protein: CASSVTRGNEQYF.

This CDR3 reads CASSSRQSPYGYTF. In nucleotides, the CDR3 is TGTGCCAGCAGCTCAAGACAGAGCCCCTATGGCTACACCTTC. V gene TRBV7-2 combines with J gene TRBJ1-2; tentative D call: TRBD1 (5 bases). From germline, CDR1 is SGHTA and CDR2 FQGNSA. V was clipped by 4 bases and J by 4 bases, with 13 bases between them. CDR3 length: 14 amino acids. The entire variable domain, with the rest obtained from reference TRBV7-2 and TRBJ1-2, is as follows: GAGVSQSPSNKVTEKGKDVELRCDPISGHTALYWYRQSLGQGLEFLIYFQGNSAPDKSGLPSDRFSAERTGGSVSTLTIQRTQQEDSAVYLCASSSRQSPYGYTFGSGTRLTVV.

The V and J genes are TRBV5-6 and TRBJ2-2; no definite D call. Trimming took 0 bases from V and 4 from J, leaving 13 bases between them. The CDR3 covers 16 residues. Germline CDR1 is SGHDT and CDR2 is YYEEEE. This chain's CDR3 is CASSLGGRQPTGELFF. The CDR3 DNA sequence: TGTGCCAGCAGCTTGGGGGGTAGGCAGCCCACCGGGGAGCTGTTTTTT.

CDR3 bases: TGTGCCAGCAGCAAAGCCGGGCTTCCGGGACAGTACTACGAGCAGTACTTC. Protein sequence: CASSKAGLPGQYYEQYF. The chain joins TRBV21-1 to TRBJ2-7; TRBD1, the D gene given by the table, was not confirmed from the DNA. TRBV21-1 is a pseudogene segment. CDR3 length: 17 residues.

CDR3 DNA sequence: TGTGCCAGCAGCTTAGACAGGGTCGAGCAGTACTTC. It translates to CASSLDRVEQYF. The chain is built from TRBV7-9 and TRBJ2-7; tentatively, D is TRBD1 (6 bases). The CDR3 consists of 12 residues. Trimming shortened V by 1 base and J by 6 bases, and 7 bases separated the two germline ends. Germline values: CDR1 SEHNR, CDR2 FQNEAQ (reference sequence). Full variable domain (rest looked up from reference TRBV7-9 and TRBJ2-7): DTGVSQNPRHKITKRGQNVTFRCDPISEHNRLYWYRQTLGQGPEFLTYFQNEAQLEKSRLLSDRFSAERPKGSFSTLEIQRTEQGDSAMYLCASSLDRVEQYFGPGTRLTVT.

This chain joins TRBV6-6 and TRBJ2-1, with 9 bases identical to TRBD1. Germline V gene lookup returns CDR1 MNHNY and CDR2 SVGAGI (reference sequence). CDR3 length: 15 amino acids. V shed 7 bases, J shed 3 bases, and the junction held 7 bases outside the gene matches. The DNA for the CDR3 is TGTGCCAGCACTGGGACAGGGAGATTCTACAATGAGCAGTTCTTC. Protein sequence: CASTGTGRFYNEQFF.

The V gene is TRBV5-6, the J gene TRBJ1-4, with D unresolved. Germline V gives CDR1 SGHDT, CDR2 YYEEEE. The CDR3 consists of 11 residues. The V end lost 2 bases, the J end lost 10 bases, and 6 bases lay between the germline ends. CDR3 in DNA: TGTGCCAGCAGCTTTGGCGGAAAACTGTTTTTT. Its protein is CASSFGGKLFF.

This clone was observed a few times. The chain employs TRBV6-1 and TRBJ1-1; perhaps TRBD1 as D (5 bases). CDR3 length: 13 amino acids. Germline V lookup: CDR1 MNHNS, CDR2 SASEGT. Trimming shortened V by 6 bases and J by 0 bases, and 8 bases separated the two germline ends. This chain's CDR3 is CASRQTVNTEAFF. The CDR3 DNA reads TGTGCCAGCAGACAGACAGTGAACACTGAAGCTTTCTTT.

DNA for the CDR3: TGCGCCAGCAGCAAACCAGGGCCGGATTCACCCCTCCACTTT. This gives the protein CASSKPGPDSPLHF. This chain uses TRBV5-1 with TRBJ1-6; tentatively, D is TRBD1 (5 bases). The CDR3 has 14 residues. Germline loops: CDR1 SGHRS, CDR2 YFSETQ. V shed 4 bases and J shed 8 bases, with 13 bases lying between them.

Only one count was recorded for this clone. The V and J genes are TRBV21-1 and TRBJ2-3; the table gives TRBD2 as D, unverified against the DNA. TRBV21-1 is a listed pseudogene. This CDR3 comprises 15 residues. The CDR3 spells CASSRAGTSTDTQYF. CDR3 DNA: TGTGCCAGCAGCAGGGCCGGGACTAGCACAGATACGCAGTATTTT.

This chain connects TRBV19 to TRBJ2-2, with a possible D match to TRBD2 (7 bases). Looked up from germline, CDR1 is LNHDA and CDR2 is SQIVND (reference sequence). The germline V and J ends were trimmed by 3 bases and 2 bases, with 16 bases remaining between them. The CDR3 is 17 amino acids. Here the CDR3 DNA reads TGTGCCAGTAGTATCGGGGGGCGTCTTTTCAACACCGGGGAGCTGTTTTTT. Translation gives CASSIGGRLFNTGELFF.

The CDR3 spells CAWSEQGNTEAFF. In DNA form, the CDR3 reads TGTGCCTGGAGTGAACAGGGGAACACTGAAGCTTTCTTT. This chain joins TRBV30 and TRBJ1-1, with a tentative D call TRBD1 (6 bases). V dropped 1 base and J dropped 1 base, with 7 bases sitting between them. Germline V gene data show CDR1 as GTSNPN and CDR2 as SVGIG (reference sequence). The CDR3 covers 13 residues. Drawing the rest from reference TRBV30 and TRBJ1-1, the complete variable domain is SQTIHQWPATLVQPVGSPLSLECTVEGTSNPNLYWYRQAAGRGLQLLFYSVGIGQISSEVPQNLSASRPQDRQFILSSKKLLLSDSGFYLCAWSEQGNTEAFFGQGTRLTVV.

The chain carries TRBV4-2 and TRBJ2-7; 9 bases are a match to TRBD2. CDR1 and CDR2 (germline): LGHNA, YNFKEQ. V lost 5 bases and J lost 7; bases outside the gene matches: 12. This CDR3 spans 15 amino acids. DNA of the CDR3: TGTGCCAGCAGCGGGGGACTAGCTATTTACGGAGAGCAGTACTTC. This gives the protein CASSGGLAIYGEQYF.

The rearrangement uses TRBV14 and TRBJ2-3, with TRBD2 matching over 11 bases. This CDR3 comprises 16 residues. Germline V gene sequence: CDR1 SGHDN, CDR2 FVKESK. The trim removed 0 bases at V and 7 bases at J, leaving 6 bases unmatched. In DNA, the CDR3 is TGTGCCAGCAGCCAAGAGCGACTAGCGGGGACGAATACGCAGTATTTT. As protein: CASSQERLAGTNTQYF.

The rearrangement uses TRBV5-3 and TRBJ1-2; TRBD1 matches at 7 bases. TRBV5-3 is an open reading frame whose function is uncertain. J lost 5 bases, V lost 4 bases, and 23 bases had no gene match. The CDR3 contains 19 residues. The CDR3 loop reads CARSLMVSDRPVGLYGYTF. CDR3 sequence (DNA): TGTGCCAGAAGCCTGATGGTTTCGGACAGGCCGGTAGGACTTTATGGCTACACCTTC.

The chain has TRBV25-1 and TRBJ1-5; tentative D call: TRBD1 (6 bases). The CDR3 totals 14 residues. Germline assignment: CDR1 MGHDK and CDR2 SYGVNS. The ends were cut back, 4 bases at V and 3 bases at J, with 10 bases in the middle. The CDR3 region is CASSVTGSNQPQHF. The CDR3 nucleotides are TGTGCCAGCAGTGTGACAGGTTCCAATCAGCCCCAGCATTTT. Variable domain in full (rest from reference TRBV25-1 and TRBJ1-5): EADIYQTPRYLVIGTGKKITLECSQTMGHDKMYWYQQDPGMELHLIHYSYGVNSTEKGDLSSESTVSRIRTEHFPLTLESARPSHTSQYLCASSVTGSNQPQHFGDGTRLSIL.

This clone came up once. The DNA for the CDR3 is TGTGCCAGCAGCTTAGTGAGGGGGAGTTGGGGTAATTCACCCCTCCACTTT. Translation: CASSLVRGSWGNSPLHF. V is TRBV7-2 and J is TRBJ1-6, with D perhaps matching TRBD1 (6 bases). V was shortened by 1 base and J by 6 bases, with 16 bases between the two germline ends. The CDR3 length is 17 residues. CDR1 is SGHTA, CDR2 FQGNSA, per germline.

The J gene is TRBJ2-2, the V gene TRBV4-3; D unclear. This CDR3 contains 15 residues. Germline V gene lookup returns CDR1 LGHNA and CDR2 YSLEER. Trimming took 4 bases from V and 4 from J, leaving 13 bases between them. Here the CDR3 reads CASSLPGSGTGELFF. DNA for the CDR3: TGCGCCAGCAGCCTCCCCGGGTCGGGCACCGGGGAGCTGTTTTTT.

The chain joins TRBV29-1 to TRBJ2-6, with 11 bases matching TRBD1. This CDR3 contains 17 residues. The V gene's germline CDR1 is SQVTM and CDR2 ANQGSEA. J lost 1 base, V lost 6 bases, and 8 bases had no gene match. CDR3 sequence reads: CSVLTGTGGSGANVLTF. The CDR3 DNA follows: TGCAGCGTCTTAACCGGGACAGGGGGATCTGGGGCCAACGTCCTGACTTTC.

This clone was seen a single time. J is TRBJ2-2 and V is TRBV11-2; 7 nucleotides align to TRBD2. In germline, CDR1 is SGHAT, CDR2 FQNNGV. This CDR3 spans 19 amino acids. V gave up 5 bases and J gave up 6 bases; unmatched junction bases: 21. CDR3 protein: CASSIRYQTAQRGAGELFF. The CDR3 coding sequence is TGTGCCAGCAGCATCCGATACCAGACGGCCCAGCGGGGCGCCGGGGAGCTGTTTTTT.

The chain carries TRBV5-3 and TRBJ1-1, with no clear D. TRBV5-3 counts as an open reading frame of uncertain function. CDR3 length: 11 residues. The V gene lost 2 bases and the J gene lost 11 bases, with 10 bases spanning the gap. The CDR3 is CARSFIPPAFF. The CDR3 DNA follows: TGTGCCAGAAGCTTTATCCCCCCGGCTTTCTTT.

The rearrangement joins TRBV13 to TRBJ1-1; D is uncertain. The germline V gene encodes CDR1 PRHDT and CDR2 FYEKMQ (reference sequence). V shed 3 bases and J shed 0 bases, with 8 bases lying between them. This CDR3 spans 14 amino acids. The CDR3 is CASSFLQLNTEAFF. CDR3 DNA sequence: TGTGCCAGCAGCTTTTTACAACTGAACACTGAAGCTTTCTTT.

The V call is TRBV19, the J call TRBJ1-5; D remains unclear. Germline loops: CDR1 LNHDA, CDR2 SQIVND (reference sequence). This CDR3 spans 12 amino acids. V was shortened by 1 base and J by 2 bases, with 0 bases between the two germline ends. This CDR3 is CASSIGNQPQHF. DNA for the CDR3: TGTGCCAGTAGTATAGGCAATCAGCCCCAGCATTTT.

The chain uses TRBV23-1 and TRBJ1-1; perhaps TRBD1 as D (6 bases). TRBV23-1 is noted as an ORF with a role that remains uncertain. V lost 9 bases and J 7 bases, leaving 21 bases between the germline ends. This CDR3 has 14 residues. DNA of the CDR3: TGCGCCAGTTGGGAGGGGGGGCGCGGGTTTGAAGCTTTCTTT. Encoded protein: CASWEGGRGFEAFF.

The CDR3 region has the DNA TGTGCCAGCAGCTTGAATCCAGTAGAGGGGGCCTACGAGCAGTACTTC. Translated, it gives CASSLNPVEGAYEQYF. The chain employs TRBV5-5 and TRBJ2-7; the D gene is possibly TRBD1 (6 bases). The CDR3 is 16 amino acids. Germline CDR1 and CDR2: SGHKS and YYEKEE (reference sequence). Trimming pared 1 base from V and 2 bases from J, leaving 16 bases between.

The V and J genes are TRBV11-2 and TRBJ2-3; no clear D. The CDR3 totals 12 residues. Germline CDR1 is SGHAT and CDR2 is FQNNGV. Trimming removed 5 bases from V and 8 bases from J, with 11 bases in between. CDR3 sequence reads: CASSRESSTQYF. The CDR3 DNA is TGTGCCAGCAGCCGTGAAAGCTCTACGCAGTATTTT.

V is TRBV7-2 and J is TRBJ2-2; D is ambiguous. CDR1 is SGHTA and CDR2 is FQGNSA in the germline V gene. Trimming shortened V by 1 base and J by 4 bases, and 10 bases separated the two germline ends. CDR3 length: 15 amino acids. The CDR3 DNA sequence: TGTGCCAGCAGCTTAGTGGGGTCGGGCACCGGGGAGCTGTTTTTT. It translates to CASSLVGSGTGELFF.